The 4 T cell receptor beta chains below were found in one sample sequenced in a study of cytomegalovirus exposure and HLA in healthy donors. The PCR contained 60 Vbeta and 13 Jbeta primers. Libraries were prepared by immunoSEQ multiplex PCR; TCRdb keeps only in-frame clonotypes and omits some of them. The sample lists 200,000 to 300,000 clones; around four fifths were seen once. Sequencing used PBMCs. These receptors were collected from a woman aged 40 to 50 in good health and CMV-seropositive.

The chain uses TRBV7-8 and TRBJ2-3; 13 nucleotides agree with TRBD2. The CDR3 runs to 19 residues. J was trimmed by 0 bases and V by 2 bases; bases with no gene match: 8. Looked up from germline, CDR1 is SGHVS and CDR2 is FQNEAQ. CDR3 in amino acids: CASSLPRTSGRGSTDTQYF. The CDR3, as DNA: TGTGCCAGCAGCTTACCGAGGACTAGCGGGAGAGGGAGCACAGATACGCAGTATTTT.

Concerning this clone: A junction end diverges from the germline sequence, so it may reflect a read error. The chain carries TRBV6-5 and TRBJ2-2, with 10 nucleotides matching TRBD2. Germline assignment: CDR1 MNHEY and CDR2 SVGAGI. This CDR3 has 16 residues. This CDR3 is CASSYSSSGRAGELFF. The CDR3 DNA is TGTGCCAGCAGCTACTCCTCTAGCGGGAGAGCCGGGGAGCTGTTTTTT.

The chain has TRBV7-9 and TRBJ1-1; 9 bases line up with TRBD1. The CDR3 length is 14 residues. CDR1 and CDR2 (germline): SEHNR, FQNEAQ (reference sequence). V trimming: 2 bases; J trimming: 4 bases; junction bases outside the gene matches: 2. In DNA form, the CDR3 reads TGTGCCAGCAGCTTAACAGGGGGCTTCACTGAAGCTTTCTTT. Protein product: CASSLTGGFTEAFF.

The chain recombines TRBV4-1 with TRBJ2-7, with 7 bases fitting TRBD1. Germline trimming cut 1 base from V and 1 base from J; bases unmatched to any gene: 13. The length of the CDR3 is 18 residues. Germline values: CDR1 MGHRA, CDR2 YSYEKL. The DNA for the CDR3 is TGCGCCAGCAGCCAAGTCCCACAGGGGTACTCCCAATCCTACGAGCAGTACTTC. Translation: CASSQVPQGYSQSYEQYF.